Shown below are 8 T cell receptor beta chains from a single sample sequenced in a study of cytomegalovirus exposure and HLA in healthy donors. Use of 60 Vbeta and 13 Jbeta primers characterized the PCR. The data were produced by immunoSEQ multiplex PCR, yet TCRdb's version contains in-frame clones alone and is incomplete. This table holds roughly 67,000 clones, roughly 78% found once. The specimen was PBMCs. These receptors were obtained from a middle-aged man in good health and CMV-seronegative.

The chain links TRBV11-2 to TRBJ2-5, with D maybe TRBD1 (6 bases). CDR1 and CDR2 (germline): SGHAT, FQNNGV. V was shortened by 6 bases and J by 4 bases, with 9 bases between the two germline ends. The CDR3 has 12 residues. DNA of the CDR3: TGTGCCAGCAGTTCCAGGGGAGAGACCCAGTACTTC. Amino acids: CASSSRGETQYF.

The chain joins TRBV2 to TRBJ1-2, with 7 positions matching TRBD1. With V trimmed by 0 bases and J by 8 bases, 9 bases remained unmatched. The CDR3 is 15 residues long. CDR1 and CDR2 from the germline V gene are SNHLY and FYNNEI. This chain's CDR3 is CASSEALRDSAGYTF. CDR3 in DNA: TGTGCCAGCAGTGAAGCCCTCCGGGACAGTGCCGGCTACACCTTC.

The CDR3 region is CASSSILETGDQETQYF. CDR3 nucleotide sequence: TGTGCCAGCAGCTCCATACTGGAAACAGGGGACCAAGAGACCCAGTACTTC. This chain links TRBV28 with TRBJ2-5; 7 nucleotides agree with TRBD1. CDR3 length: 17 amino acids. The junction had 13 bases not matched to a gene; V was cut back by 6 bases and J by 0 bases. CDR1 MDHEN and CDR2 SYDVKM come from the germline V gene.

This clone showed up just once. The chain recombines TRBV4-1 with TRBJ2-5, with 7 bases that match TRBD1. Germline CDR1 and CDR2: MGHRA and YSYEKL. V lost 5 bases to trimming and J lost 3 bases; unmatched junction nucleotides: 6. There are 14 residues in the CDR3. CDR3 sequence reads: CASSYPGTEETQYF. CDR3 nucleotides: TGCGCCAGCAGCTATCCCGGGACAGAAGAGACCCAGTACTTC.

The chain has TRBV2 and TRBJ2-3, with TRBD2 identical over 9 bases. Germline values: CDR1 SNHLY, CDR2 FYNNEI. J gave up 0 bases and V 2 bases, and 9 bases lay outside the gene matches. The CDR3 totals 18 residues. The CDR3 spells CASSEQPSGVSSTDTQYF. The CDR3 DNA reads TGTGCCAGCAGTGAACAGCCTAGCGGGGTTTCTAGCACAGATACGCAGTATTTT.

The V gene is TRBV5-1, the J gene TRBJ2-7; D is possibly TRBD2 (6 bases). This CDR3 is 16 amino acids long. V was shortened by 4 bases and J by 4 bases, with 21 bases between the two germline ends. From germline, CDR1 is SGHRS and CDR2 YFSETQ. This CDR3 reads CASSEGTRGLPYEQYF. CDR3 DNA: TGCGCCAGCAGCGAAGGGACCCGGGGACTCCCTTACGAGCAGTACTTC.

The chain recombines TRBV28 with TRBJ2-6; D unclear. Germline V gene lookup returns CDR1 MDHEN and CDR2 SYDVKM. Deletions cut 4 bases from V and 0 bases from J, with 10 bases between. The CDR3 runs 16 residues. CDR3 nucleotides: TGTGCCAGCAGTTCCTTGTCTCCCTCTGGGGCCAACGTCCTGACTTTC. The encoded protein is CASSSLSPSGANVLTF.

The chain links TRBV2 to TRBJ1-6, with D hard to call. CDR1 SNHLY and CDR2 FYNNEI come from the germline V gene. Between the trimmed V and J ends, which lost 2 bases and 6 bases, there was a span of 5 bases. The length of the CDR3 is 13 residues. This CDR3 is CASSESVNSPLHF. The CDR3, as DNA: TGTGCCAGCAGTGAATCGGTTAATTCACCCCTCCACTTT.